The 2 T cell receptor beta chains presented below share a single source sample, sequenced in a study of OX40 agonist ivuxolimab in advanced cancers. Produced via immunoSEQ multiplex PCR; TCRdb's table is partial and in-frame only. The table includes about 73,000 clones, about 89% detected once. The sample was CD4+ or CD8+ T cells sorted from blood, taken in a trial of the OX40 agonist ivuxolimab. These receptors all stem from an adult with an advanced solid tumor such as melanoma, head and neck, liver or kidney cancer.

V is TRBV5-1 and J is TRBJ2-5; no clear D. Trimming removed 4 bases from V and 7 bases from J, with 20 bases in between. The CDR3 is 15 amino acids. In germline, CDR1 is SGHRS, CDR2 YFSETQ. The CDR3 DNA reads TGCGCCAGCAGCGATCGTTCGGCCTCAACCGGGACCCAGTACTTC. Translation: CASSDRSASTGTQYF.

The chain links TRBV28 to TRBJ2-1; tentative D call: TRBD1 (5 bases). This CDR3 contains 15 residues. Trimming removed 6 bases from V and 5 bases from J, with 17 bases in between. Germline V CDR1 and CDR2: MDHEN, SYDVKM. The CDR3 region is CASSPGRQGHNEQFF. DNA of the CDR3: TGTGCCAGCAGCCCTGGGCGTCAGGGTCACAATGAGCAGTTCTTC. Together with reference TRBV28 and TRBJ2-1, the CDR3 gives the full variable domain: DVKVTQSSRYLVKRTGEKVFLECVQDMDHENMFWYRQDPGLGLRLIYFSYDVKMKEKGDIPEGYSVSREKKERFSLILESASTNQTSMYLCASSPGRQGHNEQFFGPGTRLTVL.